The present TCR beta chain was sequenced within a study of T cell responses to AZD1222 COVID-19 vaccine. Study information: It was second doses at about 4 or about 12 weeks that were pooled.

As concerns this clone: The target antigen is unknown.

Sequencing was performed with immunoSEQ multiplex PCR; in TCRdb, only in-frame clones are kept and a portion is missing. Of roughly 120,000 clones detected, around 81% appear once; the ten largest clones hold roughly 5%. Broader study findings: As reported, nearly half of all spike-specific TCRs target variant regions that are unmutated. Only a handful of AZD1222 recipients were seropositive at baseline.

The sequences come from peripheral blood, collected on day 0 of AZD1222 vaccination. This TCR came from an adult in good health.

CDR3 nucleotide sequence: TGTGCCAGCAGTGACTCTGGACAGGTTTTCAACTACACCTTC. Translating gives CASSDSGQVFNYTF. The gene calls are TRBV25-1 and TRBJ1-2; TRBD1 aligns across 7 bases. The CDR3 contains 14 residues. V shed 3 bases and J 10 bases; nucleotides not matched to a gene: 11. Per the germline V gene, CDR1 is MGHDK and CDR2 is SYGVNS.